This T cell receptor (beta chain) appears in the sequencing data of a study of cytotoxic CD8 clonotypes in ibrutinib-treated CLL. Overall study findings and caveats: Public clonotypes, rarely seen, contracted or held steady on treatment. Clonality increased with ibrutinib response but returned toward baseline at progression.

Libraries were prepared by immunoSEQ multiplex PCR; TCRdb keeps only in-frame clonotypes and omits some of them. The sample shows 200,000 to 250,000 clones, around 70% of them seen only once. This CDR3 contains 14 residues. As to this clone: Its matching antigen is unknown.

J is TRBJ1-5 and V is TRBV1; TRBD1, the table's D call, was not compared with the DNA. TRBV1 is noted as a pseudogene. The source of this sequence is a human donor with chronic lymphocytic leukemia. The material was PBMCs, obtained after 12 months of ibrutinib treatment. Here the CDR3 reads CTSSRGQDNQPQHF. The CDR3 coding sequence is TGCACCAGCAGCCGCGGACAGGACAATCAGCCCCAGCATTTT.